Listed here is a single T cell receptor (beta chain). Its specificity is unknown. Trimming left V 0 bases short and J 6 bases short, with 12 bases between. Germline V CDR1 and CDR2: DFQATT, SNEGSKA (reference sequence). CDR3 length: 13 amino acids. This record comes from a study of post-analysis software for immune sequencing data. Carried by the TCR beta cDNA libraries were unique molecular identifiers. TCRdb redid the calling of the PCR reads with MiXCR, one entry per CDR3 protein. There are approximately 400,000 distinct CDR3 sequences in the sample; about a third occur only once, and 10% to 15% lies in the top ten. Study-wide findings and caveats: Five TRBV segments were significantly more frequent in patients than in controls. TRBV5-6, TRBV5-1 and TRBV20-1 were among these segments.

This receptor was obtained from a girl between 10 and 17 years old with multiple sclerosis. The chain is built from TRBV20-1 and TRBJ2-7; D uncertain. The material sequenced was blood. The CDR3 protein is CSARDADTGEQYF. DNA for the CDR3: TGCAGTGCTAGAGATGCCGATACGGGCGAGCAGTACTTC.